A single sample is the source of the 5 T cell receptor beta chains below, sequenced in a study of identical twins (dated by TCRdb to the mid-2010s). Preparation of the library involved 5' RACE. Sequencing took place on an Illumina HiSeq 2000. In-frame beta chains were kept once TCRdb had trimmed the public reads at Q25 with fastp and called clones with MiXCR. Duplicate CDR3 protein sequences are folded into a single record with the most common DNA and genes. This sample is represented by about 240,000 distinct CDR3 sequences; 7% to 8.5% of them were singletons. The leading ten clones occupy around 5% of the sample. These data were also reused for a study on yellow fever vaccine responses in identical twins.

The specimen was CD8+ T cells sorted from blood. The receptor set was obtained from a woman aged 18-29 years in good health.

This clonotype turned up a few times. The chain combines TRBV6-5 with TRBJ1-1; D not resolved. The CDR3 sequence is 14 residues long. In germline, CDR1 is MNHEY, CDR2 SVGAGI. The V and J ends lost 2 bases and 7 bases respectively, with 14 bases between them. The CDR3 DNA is TGTGCCAGCAGTTACGGCCCGGGAGAGATTGAAGCTTTCTTT. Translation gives CASSYGPGEIEAFF.

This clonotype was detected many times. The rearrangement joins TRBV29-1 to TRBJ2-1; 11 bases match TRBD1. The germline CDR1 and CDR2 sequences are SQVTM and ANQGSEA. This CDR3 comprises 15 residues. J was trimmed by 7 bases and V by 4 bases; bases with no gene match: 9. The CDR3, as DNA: TGCAGCGTTGGGACAGGGGGCGACCTGGGGAATGAGCAGTTCTTC. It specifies CSVGTGGDLGNEQFF.

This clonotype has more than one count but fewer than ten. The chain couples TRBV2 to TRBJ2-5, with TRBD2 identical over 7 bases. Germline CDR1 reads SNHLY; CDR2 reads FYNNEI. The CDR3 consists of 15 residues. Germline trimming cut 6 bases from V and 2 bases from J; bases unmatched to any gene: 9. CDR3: CASRDHPGGQETQYF. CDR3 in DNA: TGTGCCAGCAGAGACCACCCCGGGGGGCAAGAGACCCAGTACTTC.

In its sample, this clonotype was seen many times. The CDR3 loop reads CSARDLAGDYNEQFF. The CDR3 DNA reads TGCAGTGCTAGAGATCTAGCGGGAGACTACAATGAGCAGTTCTTC. The chain combines TRBV20-1 with TRBJ2-1; TRBD2 matches at 10 bases. Germline trimming cut 0 bases from V and 3 bases from J; bases unmatched to any gene: 2. This CDR3 is 15 amino acids long. Germline loops: CDR1 DFQATT, CDR2 SNEGSKA (reference sequence).

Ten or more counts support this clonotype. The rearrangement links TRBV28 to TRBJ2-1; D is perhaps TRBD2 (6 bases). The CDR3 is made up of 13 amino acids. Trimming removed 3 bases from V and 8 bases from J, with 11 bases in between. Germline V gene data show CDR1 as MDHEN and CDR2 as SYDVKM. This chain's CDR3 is CASSFRRVDEQFF. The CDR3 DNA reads TGTGCCAGCAGTTTCAGGAGGGTCGATGAGCAGTTCTTC.